The 27 T cell receptor beta chains presented below share a single source sample, sequenced in a study of T cell responses to AZD1222 COVID-19 vaccine (dated by TCRdb to the early 2020s). Read against the paper, the sample's time point label means: baseline before first vaccination. The receptor library was made with the immunoSEQ multiplex PCR assay. TCRdb limited this immuneACCESS table to in-frame rearrangements with V and J called. A share of clones is missing; checked studies link under half to unresolved V genes, and the rest is unexplained. This sample has some 84,000 clones in its table, and roughly 85% of those were observed once. The biggest ten clones account for approximately 8% of the sample. The input for sequencing was peripheral blood, taken on day 0 of AZD1222 vaccination. The receptor set was obtained from an adult in good health.

V usage is TRBV18 and J usage is TRBJ1-2; D call uncertain. The CDR3 is 13 amino acids. Per germline, CDR1 KGHSH and CDR2 LQKENI. Trimming pared 2 bases from V and 6 bases from J, leaving 10 bases between. The CDR3 protein is CASSPGYGHGYTF. Written as DNA, the CDR3 is TGTGCCAGCTCACCAGGGTATGGGCATGGCTACACCTTC.

The J gene is TRBJ2-2, the V gene TRBV7-9, with TRBD2 as a possible D gene (5 bases). CDR3 length: 15 residues. The germline gives CDR1 SEHNR, CDR2 FQNEAQ (reference sequence). Trimming pared 1 base from V and 6 bases from J, leaving 12 bases between. CDR3 amino acids: CASSLVNQEAGELFF. The CDR3, as DNA: TGTGCCAGCAGCTTAGTTAACCAGGAGGCCGGGGAGCTGTTTTTT.

V is TRBV14 and J is TRBJ1-5, with TRBD1 matching over 9 bases. Germline CDR1 reads SGHDN; CDR2 reads FVKESK. J gave up 7 bases and V 4 bases, and 32 bases lay outside the gene matches. CDR3 length: 23 residues. CDR3 region: CASSRPRRWTGAMREVGKQPQHF. CDR3 nucleotides: TGTGCCAGCAGCCGCCCTAGGCGGTGGACAGGGGCAATGAGGGAGGTAGGTAAGCAGCCCCAGCATTTT.

The rearrangement joins TRBV4-1 to TRBJ2-1; 13 positions match TRBD2. CDR3 size: 22 residues. Per the germline V gene, CDR1 is MGHRA and CDR2 is YSYEKL. V trimming: 0 bases; J trimming: 4 bases; junction bases outside the gene matches: 18. The CDR3 coding sequence is TGCGCCAGCAGCCAAGATGTCCCACTAGCGGGAGGGCCGGGTGTCCTTTACAATGAGCAGTTCTTC. Translated, it gives CASSQDVPLAGGPGVLYNEQFF.

The gene calls are TRBV18 and TRBJ2-6, with TRBD2 as a possible D gene (6 bases). This CDR3 has 17 residues. CDR1 and CDR2 from the germline V gene are KGHSH and LQKENI. Deletions cut 5 bases from V and 0 bases from J, with 14 bases between. The CDR3 DNA is TGTGCCAGCTCAGCGGGACGGTCCGGCTCTGGGGCCAACGTCCTGACTTTC. It specifies CASSAGRSGSGANVLTF.

This clone was detected a few times. The chain links TRBV9 to TRBJ2-1; 11 positions agree with TRBD2. This CDR3 is 16 amino acids long. V shed 3 bases and J 7 bases; nucleotides not matched to a gene: 9. Germline V gene data show CDR1 as SGDLS and CDR2 as YYNGEE. The CDR3 sequence: CASSEKLAGVINEQFF. The CDR3 DNA follows: TGTGCCAGCAGCGAGAAACTAGCGGGAGTTATAAATGAGCAGTTCTTC.

The chain has TRBV20-1 and TRBJ1-5; possibly TRBD1 for D (5 bases). The V end was cut by 3 bases, the J end by 5 bases, with 11 bases between. The CDR3 runs 13 residues. CDR1 is DFQATT, CDR2 SNEGSKA, per germline (reference sequence). DNA for the CDR3: TGCAGTGCTAGTCCCGGGGCTTATCAGCCCCAGCATTTT. Encoded protein: CSASPGAYQPQHF.

The chain employs TRBV27 and TRBJ2-7; D gene unclear. V was clipped by 4 bases and J by 3 bases, with 13 bases between them. The V gene's germline CDR1 is MNHEY and CDR2 SMNVEV (reference sequence). The CDR3 spans 14 residues. The CDR3 here is CASSSTTVDYEQYF. CDR3 bases: TGTGCCAGCAGTTCGACCACTGTAGACTACGAGCAGTACTTC.

V and J are TRBV2 and TRBJ2-7; the D is unclear. The CDR3 extends over 15 amino acids. Trimming took 2 bases from V and 4 from J, leaving 15 bases between them. The germline gives CDR1 SNHLY, CDR2 FYNNEI. As DNA, the CDR3 is TGTGCCAGCAGTGAAAATGGCCTTCTCCTGTACGAGCAGTACTTC. Translated: CASSENGLLLYEQYF.

The chain uses TRBV5-1 and TRBJ1-6; perhaps TRBD1 as D (6 bases). The CDR3 extends over 13 amino acids. V lost 3 bases and J lost 8, with 9 bases in between. Looked up from germline, CDR1 is SGHRS and CDR2 is YFSETQ. CDR3 region: CASSYAGDSPLHF. CDR3 DNA: TGCGCCAGCAGCTATGCAGGGGATTCACCCCTCCACTTT. Full variable domain (rest looked up from reference TRBV5-1 and TRBJ1-6): KAGVTQTPRYLIKTRGQQVTLSCSPISGHRSVSWYQQTPGQGLQFLFEYFSETQRNKGNFPGRFSGRQFSNSRSEMNVSTLELGDSALYLCASSYAGDSPLHFGNGTRLTVT.

V usage is TRBV5-1 and J usage is TRBJ2-5; either TRBD1 or TRBD2 may supply D (5 bases each). This CDR3 region has 15 residues. The V end lost 4 bases, the J end lost 7 bases, and 20 bases lay between the germline ends. Germline V gives CDR1 SGHRS, CDR2 YFSETQ. CDR3: CASSRGDGTQGTQYF. The CDR3 DNA reads as TGCGCCAGCAGCCGCGGTGATGGGACCCAGGGGACCCAGTACTTC.

V usage is TRBV4-1 and J usage is TRBJ1-1; D call uncertain. In germline, CDR1 is MGHRA, CDR2 YSYEKL. Trimming cost V 0 bases and J 4 bases, with 15 bases left between them. This CDR3 is built from 16 residues. In DNA, the CDR3 is TGCGCCAGCAGCCAAGATCTTAGCCGGTGGGGCACTGAAGCTTTCTTT. This gives the protein CASSQDLSRWGTEAFF.

The chain uses TRBV7-8 and TRBJ1-2; TRBD1 aligns across 8 bases. Germline V gene lookup returns CDR1 SGHVS and CDR2 FQNEAQ. This CDR3 spans 13 amino acids. V lost 5 bases, J lost 7 bases, and 6 bases stayed unmatched. CDR3 loop: CASSEDRVGGYTF. As DNA, the CDR3 is TGTGCCAGCAGCGAGGACAGGGTCGGTGGCTACACCTTC.

This sequence joins TRBV24-1 and TRBJ1-5, with a tentative D call TRBD1 (5 bases). The germline V gene has CDR1 KGHDR and CDR2 SFDVKD. The CDR3 runs 14 residues. The V end was cut by 4 bases, the J end by 4 bases, with 10 bases between. The CDR3 DNA is TGTGCCACCAGTGACCAGACAGCAAATCAGCCCCAGCATTTT. Translated, it gives CATSDQTANQPQHF.

The chain recombines TRBV7-2 with TRBJ1-3, with a weak D call TRBD1 (6 bases). From germline, CDR1 is SGHTA and CDR2 FQGNSA. This CDR3 is 18 amino acids long. Trimming left V 1 base short and J 0 bases short, with 16 bases between. This CDR3 is CASSLERLGQFSGNTIYF. DNA for the CDR3: TGTGCCAGCAGCTTAGAACGATTAGGACAGTTCTCTGGAAACACCATATATTTT. The full variable domain, completed using reference TRBV7-2 and TRBJ1-3, is GAGVSQSPSNKVTEKGKDVELRCDPISGHTALYWYRQSLGQGLEFLIYFQGNSAPDKSGLPSDRFSAERTGGSVSTLTIQRTQQEDSAVYLCASSLERLGQFSGNTIYFGEGSWLTVV.

V is TRBV19 and J is TRBJ2-7; 9 bases agree with TRBD1. Germline V CDR1 and CDR2: LNHDA, SQIVND (reference sequence). The length of the CDR3 is 16 residues. Trimming removed 1 base from V and 4 bases from J; junction bases left unmatched: 8. The CDR3 region is CASSIGAGQGVYEQYF. The CDR3 bases are TGTGCCAGTAGTATAGGCGCGGGACAGGGAGTGTACGAGCAGTACTTC.

The chain uses TRBV24-1 and TRBJ2-7; D not resolved. The germline CDR1 and CDR2 sequences are KGHDR and SFDVKD. The V end was cut by 0 bases, the J end by 4 bases, with 0 bases between. CDR3 length equals 11 residues. For the CDR3, the DNA is TGTGCCACCAGTGATTTGTACGAGCAGTACTTC. This codes for CATSDLYEQYF.

This chain connects TRBV6-5 to TRBJ1-2, with 8 bases matching TRBD1. Germline V gene lookup returns CDR1 MNHEY and CDR2 SVGAGI. The CDR3 has 16 residues. Trimming cost V 0 bases and J 1 base; bases outside gene matches: 4. Written as DNA, the CDR3 is TGTGCCAGCAGTTACTCAGCAGGGGGCGGTAACTATGGCTACACCTTC. Its protein is CASSYSAGGGNYGYTF.

The V gene is TRBV5-1, the J gene TRBJ2-5; D is possibly TRBD1 or TRBD2 (5 bases each). The V and J ends lost 0 bases and 5 bases respectively, with 14 bases between them. The CDR3 consists of 15 residues. The germline V gene encodes CDR1 SGHRS and CDR2 YFSETQ. The CDR3 region has the DNA TGCGCCAGCAGCTTGGAGAGAGGGGCTCGGGAGACCCAGTACTTC. This codes for CASSLERGARETQYF.

The chain carries TRBV9 and TRBJ2-1; TRBD2 matches at 9 bases. The CDR3 is made up of 16 amino acids. In germline, CDR1 is SGDLS, CDR2 YYNGEE. J gave up 10 bases and V 3 bases, and 14 bases lay outside the gene matches. The CDR3 DNA sequence: TGTGCCAGCAGCGCCCGGGGTAGCGGGAGAAAGAGGGAGCAGTTCTTC. It specifies CASSARGSGRKREQFF. The variable domain in full, completed from reference TRBV9 and TRBJ2-1, reads DSGVTQTPKHLITATGQRVTLRCSPRSGDLSVYWYQQSLDQGLQFLIQYYNGEERAKGNILERFSAQQFPDLHSELNLSSLELGDSALYFCASSARGSGRKREQFFGPGTRLTVL.

This chain uses TRBV2 with TRBJ2-5; possible D gene TRBD1, 6 bases. CDR1 and CDR2 from the germline V gene are SNHLY and FYNNEI. The V end lost 5 bases, the J end lost 3 bases, and 7 bases lay between the germline ends. The CDR3 contains 12 residues. The CDR3 loop is CASSRTEETQYF. The DNA of the CDR3 is TGTGCCAGCAGTCGGACAGAAGAGACCCAGTACTTC.

The rearrangement links TRBV10-3 to TRBJ2-3; TRBD2 might be the D (5 bases). Looked up from germline, CDR1 is ENHRY and CDR2 is SYGVKD. The V gene lost 10 bases and the J gene lost 0 bases, with 17 bases spanning the gap. The CDR3 sequence is 15 residues long. DNA for the CDR3: TGTGCCAGCATAAGCGGACCTTCTAGCACAGATACGCAGTATTTT. This translates into CASISGPSSTDTQYF.

The chain carries TRBV7-2 and TRBJ2-5, with D tentatively TRBD2 (6 bases). The germline CDR1 and CDR2 sequences are SGHTA and FQGNSA. CDR3 length: 15 residues. The V gene lost 3 bases and the J gene lost 4 bases, with 15 bases spanning the gap. The CDR3 DNA sequence: TGTGCCAGCAGCTTCCTCCTGGGGGGTGGAGAGACCCAGTACTTC. Residues: CASSFLLGGGETQYF.

CDR3 nucleotide sequence: TGTGCCAGCAGTTACAGAGTTGGACTTGAAGCTTTCTTT. Amino acids: CASSYRVGLEAFF. V is TRBV6-2 or TRBV6-3 and J is TRBJ1-1; D uncertain. The germline V and J ends were trimmed by 2 bases and 7 bases, with 11 bases remaining between them. The V gene's germline CDR1 is MNHEY and CDR2 SVGEGT. The CDR3 has 13 residues.

The V call is TRBV5-4, the J call TRBJ2-7; D assignment may be TRBD1 or TRBD2 (5 bases each). The CDR3 length is 15 residues. Trimming removed 4 bases from V and 4 bases from J, with 18 bases in between. Germline V CDR1 and CDR2: SGHNT, YYREEE (reference sequence). The CDR3 here is CASSAGTFRGYEQYF. CDR3 nucleotide sequence: TGTGCCAGCAGCGCCGGGACCTTCAGAGGGTACGAGCAGTACTTC. The variable domain in full, with the rest retrieved from reference TRBV5-4 and TRBJ2-7, is ETGVTQSPTHLIKTRGQQVTLRCSSQSGHNTVSWYQQALGQGPQFIFQYYREEENGRGNFPPRFSGLQFPNYSSELNVNALELDDSALYLCASSAGTFRGYEQYFGPGTRLTVT.

The chain is built from TRBV27 and TRBJ2-1, with D possibly matching TRBD2 (6 bases). V lost 3 bases and J lost 5, with 11 bases in between. The germline V gene has CDR1 MNHEY and CDR2 SMNVEV (reference sequence). This CDR3 comprises 14 residues. The DNA for the CDR3 is TGTGCCAGCAGTTTTAGCGGAGAGCACAATGAGCAGTTCTTC. Its protein is CASSFSGEHNEQFF.

This rearrangement joins TRBV7-2 to TRBJ1-2; 7 nucleotides match TRBD1. V lost 5 bases, J lost 7 bases, and 7 bases stayed unmatched. The CDR3 length is 13 residues. Per the germline V gene, CDR1 is SGHTA and CDR2 is FQGNSA. Here the CDR3 reads CASSHDRDIGYTF. CDR3 bases: TGTGCCAGCAGCCATGACAGGGATATTGGCTACACCTTC.